This TCR beta chain originates from a study of T cell responses to AZD1222 COVID-19 vaccine. Study-level results: Nearly half of spike-specific TCRs reportedly target variant regions that are unmutated in the B.1.351 and B.1.1.7 variants. Baseline testing showed seropositivity in only six or seven AZD1222 recipients. Donors in the cohort were predominantly white British and more often female, and clonal diversity was possibly underestimated. Repertoire sampling occurred only after the peak T cell response.

This clone was counted a single time. Its specificity is not known. The assay was immunoSEQ multiplex PCR, and TCRdb's table has in-frame clones only and misses some. The sample has 110,000 to 150,000 clones; 92% are singletons. The sequenced sample was peripheral blood, obtained 28 days after the second AZD1222 dose. The source of this sequence is an adult who received the AZD1222 COVID-19 vaccine.

The CDR3 region has the DNA TGTGCCAGCAAATCGGGCAGCGGACATATGGGTACTGAAGCTTTCTTT. This encodes CASKSGSGHMGTEAFF. This rearrangement joins TRBV28 to TRBJ1-1; a weak D match, TRBD1 (5 bases). Germline assignment: CDR1 MDHEN and CDR2 SYDVKM. V lost 7 bases, J lost 5 bases, and 23 bases lay in between. The CDR3 totals 16 residues.